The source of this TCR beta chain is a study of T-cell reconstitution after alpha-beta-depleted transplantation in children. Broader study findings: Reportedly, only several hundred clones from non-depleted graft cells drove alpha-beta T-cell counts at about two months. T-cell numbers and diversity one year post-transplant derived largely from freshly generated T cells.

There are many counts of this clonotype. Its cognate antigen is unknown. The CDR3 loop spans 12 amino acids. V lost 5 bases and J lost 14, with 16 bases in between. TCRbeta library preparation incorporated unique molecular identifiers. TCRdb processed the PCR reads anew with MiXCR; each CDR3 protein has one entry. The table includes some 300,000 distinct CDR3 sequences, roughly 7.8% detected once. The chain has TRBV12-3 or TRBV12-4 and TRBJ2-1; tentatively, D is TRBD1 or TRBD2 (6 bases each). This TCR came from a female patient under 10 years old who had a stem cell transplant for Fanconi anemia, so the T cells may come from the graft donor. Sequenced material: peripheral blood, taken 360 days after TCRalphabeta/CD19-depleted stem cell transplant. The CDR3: CASSMTLGGEFF. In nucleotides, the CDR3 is TGTGCCAGCAGTATGACTCTCGGGGGCGAGTTCTTC.